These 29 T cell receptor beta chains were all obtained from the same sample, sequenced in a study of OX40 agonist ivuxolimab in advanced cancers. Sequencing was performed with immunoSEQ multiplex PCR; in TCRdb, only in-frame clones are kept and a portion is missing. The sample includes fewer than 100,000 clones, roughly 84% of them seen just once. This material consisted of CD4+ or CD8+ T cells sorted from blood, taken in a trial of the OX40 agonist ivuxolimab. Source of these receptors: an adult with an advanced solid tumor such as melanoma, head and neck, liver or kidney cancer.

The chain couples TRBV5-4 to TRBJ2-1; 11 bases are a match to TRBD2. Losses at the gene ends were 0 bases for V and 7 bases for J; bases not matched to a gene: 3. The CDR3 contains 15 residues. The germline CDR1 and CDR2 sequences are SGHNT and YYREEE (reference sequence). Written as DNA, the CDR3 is TGTGCCAGCAGCTTGGGACTAGCGGGACAGAATGAGCAGTTCTTC. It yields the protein CASSLGLAGQNEQFF.

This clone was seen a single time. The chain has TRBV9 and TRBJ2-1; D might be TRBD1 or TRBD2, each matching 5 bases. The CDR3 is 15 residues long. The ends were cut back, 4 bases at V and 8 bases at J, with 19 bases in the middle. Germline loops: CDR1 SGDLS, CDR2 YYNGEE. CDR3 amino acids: CASSFSHPGTDEQFF. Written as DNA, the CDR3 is TGTGCCAGCAGCTTCAGCCATCCCGGGACGGATGAGCAGTTCTTC.

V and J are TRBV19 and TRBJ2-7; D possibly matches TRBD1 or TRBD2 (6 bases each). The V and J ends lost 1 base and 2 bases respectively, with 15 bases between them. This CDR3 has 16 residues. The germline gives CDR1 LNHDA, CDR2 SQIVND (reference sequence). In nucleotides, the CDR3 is TGTGCCAGTAGTATAGGGGGTGGAGGGGGGACCTACGAGCAGTACTTC. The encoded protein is CASSIGGGGGTYEQYF.

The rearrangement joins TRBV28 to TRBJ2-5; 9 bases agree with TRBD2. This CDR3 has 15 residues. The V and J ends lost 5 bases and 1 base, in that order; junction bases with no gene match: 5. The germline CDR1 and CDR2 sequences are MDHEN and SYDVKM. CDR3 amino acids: CASSTGTSRQETQYF. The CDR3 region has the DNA TGTGCCAGCAGTACCGGGACTAGCCGCCAAGAGACCCAGTACTTC.

DNA for the CDR3: TGTGCCAGCCCGGGACAGGGTGACACCGGGGAGCTGTTTTTT. Its translation is CASPGQGDTGELFF. This chain connects TRBV28 to TRBJ2-2; 9 bases align to TRBD1. J was trimmed by 3 bases and V by 8 bases; bases with no gene match: 4. The germline CDR1 and CDR2 sequences are MDHEN and SYDVKM. The CDR3 covers 14 residues.

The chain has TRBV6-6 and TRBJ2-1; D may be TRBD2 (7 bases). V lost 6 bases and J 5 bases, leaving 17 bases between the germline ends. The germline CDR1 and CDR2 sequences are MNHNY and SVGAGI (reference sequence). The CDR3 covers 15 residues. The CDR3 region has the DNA TGTGCCAGCAGGGCCGGGACAACTAGCGACAATGAGCAGTTCTTC. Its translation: CASRAGTTSDNEQFF.

The CDR3 is CASSEAPGLTYEQYF. CDR3 DNA: TGTGCCAGCAGTGAAGCGCCGGGTCTCACCTACGAGCAGTACTTC. J is TRBJ2-7 and V is TRBV6-1, with D hard to call. From germline, CDR1 is MNHNS and CDR2 SASEGT. This CDR3 contains 15 residues. Trimming pared 0 bases from V and 2 bases from J, leaving 11 bases between.

The CDR3 sequence is CSAGTVRELFF. CDR3 DNA: TGCAGTGCTGGGACAGTCCGGGAGCTGTTTTTT. J is TRBJ2-2 and V is TRBV20-1; TRBD1 agrees at 7 bases. Germline V gene data show CDR1 as DFQATT and CDR2 as SNEGSKA (reference sequence). CDR3 length equals 11 residues. J gave up 9 bases and V 5 bases, and 3 bases lay outside the gene matches.

CDR3 DNA: TGTGCCAGCAGTTTCCGGGATTCCTACGAGCAGTACTTC. Its protein product is CASSFRDSYEQYF. The genes are TRBV27 and TRBJ2-7; perhaps TRBD2 as D (5 bases). Trimming cost V 3 bases and J 1 base, with 7 bases left between them. In germline, CDR1 is MNHEY, CDR2 SMNVEV (reference sequence). The length of the CDR3 is 13 residues.

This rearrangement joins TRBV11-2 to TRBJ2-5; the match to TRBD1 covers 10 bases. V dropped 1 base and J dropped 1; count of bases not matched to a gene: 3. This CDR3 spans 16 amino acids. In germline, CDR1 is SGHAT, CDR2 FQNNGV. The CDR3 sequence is CASSLGTGGSQETQYF. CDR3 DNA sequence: TGTGCCAGCAGCTTAGGGACAGGGGGGTCCCAAGAGACCCAGTACTTC.

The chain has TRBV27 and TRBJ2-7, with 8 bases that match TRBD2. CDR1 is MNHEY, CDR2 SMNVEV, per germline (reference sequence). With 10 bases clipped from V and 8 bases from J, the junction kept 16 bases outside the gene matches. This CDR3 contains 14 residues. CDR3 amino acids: CATTGGTTRGKQYF. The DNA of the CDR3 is TGTGCCACAACGGGGGGGACTACGCGGGGTAAGCAGTACTTC.

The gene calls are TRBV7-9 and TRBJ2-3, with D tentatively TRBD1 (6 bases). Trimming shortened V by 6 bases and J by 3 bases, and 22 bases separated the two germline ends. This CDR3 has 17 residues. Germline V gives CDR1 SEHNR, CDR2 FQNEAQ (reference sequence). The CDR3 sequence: CASRLRTAAIITDTQYF. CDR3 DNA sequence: TGTGCCAGCAGACTTCGGACAGCGGCTATTATAACAGATACGCAGTATTTT. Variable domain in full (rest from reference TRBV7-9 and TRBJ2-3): DTGVSQNPRHKITKRGQNVTFRCDPISEHNRLYWYRQTLGQGPEFLTYFQNEAQLEKSRLLSDRFSAERPKGSFSTLEIQRTEQGDSAMYLCASRLRTAAIITDTQYFGPGTRLTVL.

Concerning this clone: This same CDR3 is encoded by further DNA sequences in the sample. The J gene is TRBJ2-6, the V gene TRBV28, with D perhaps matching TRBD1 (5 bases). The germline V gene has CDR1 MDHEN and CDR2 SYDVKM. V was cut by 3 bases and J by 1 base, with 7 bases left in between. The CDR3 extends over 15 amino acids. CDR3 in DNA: TGTGCCAGCAGTTTGGCAGGGTCTGGGGCCAACGTCCTGACTTTC. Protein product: CASSLAGSGANVLTF.

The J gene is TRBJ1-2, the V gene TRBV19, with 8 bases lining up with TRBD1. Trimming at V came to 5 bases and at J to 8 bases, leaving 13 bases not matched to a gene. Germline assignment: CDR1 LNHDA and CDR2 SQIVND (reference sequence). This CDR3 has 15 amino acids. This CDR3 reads CASSLGQDTWWGYTF. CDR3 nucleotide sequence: TGTGCCAGTAGTCTGGGACAGGACACCTGGTGGGGCTACACCTTC.

This CDR3 is CSVPGGRSYNEQFF. As DNA, the CDR3 is TGCAGCGTTCCCGGCGGCCGCTCCTACAATGAGCAGTTCTTC. The chain links TRBV29-1 to TRBJ2-1; D remains unclear. Germline CDR1 and CDR2: SQVTM and ANQGSEA. V lost 5 bases and J lost 0, with 11 bases in between. The CDR3 length is 14 residues.

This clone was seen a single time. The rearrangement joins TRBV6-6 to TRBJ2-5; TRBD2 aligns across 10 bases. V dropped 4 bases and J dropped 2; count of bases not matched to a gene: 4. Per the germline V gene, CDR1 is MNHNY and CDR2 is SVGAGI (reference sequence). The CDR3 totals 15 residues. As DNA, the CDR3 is TGTGCCAGCAGTTTAGCGGGAGGCACACAAGAGACCCAGTACTTC. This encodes CASSLAGGTQETQYF.

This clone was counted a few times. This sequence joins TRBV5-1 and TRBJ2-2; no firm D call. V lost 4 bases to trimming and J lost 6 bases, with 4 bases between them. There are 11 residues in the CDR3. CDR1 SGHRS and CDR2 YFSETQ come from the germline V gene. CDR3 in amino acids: CASSPSGELFF. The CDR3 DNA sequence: TGCGCCAGCAGCCCTTCCGGGGAGCTGTTTTTT.

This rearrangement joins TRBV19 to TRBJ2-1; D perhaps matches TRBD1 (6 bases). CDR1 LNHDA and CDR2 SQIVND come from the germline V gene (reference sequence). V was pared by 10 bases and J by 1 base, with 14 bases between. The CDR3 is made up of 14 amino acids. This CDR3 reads CATRKRGSYNEQFF. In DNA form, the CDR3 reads TGTGCCACTCGAAAAAGGGGGTCCTACAATGAGCAGTTCTTC.

Here the CDR3 reads CASSVVASGVNEQFF. The CDR3 nucleotides are TGTGCCAGCAGCGTAGTTGCTAGCGGGGTCAATGAGCAGTTCTTC. J is TRBJ2-1 and V is TRBV9; 9 nucleotides align to TRBD2. J was trimmed by 6 bases and V by 0 bases; bases with no gene match: 4. The CDR3 extends over 15 amino acids. In germline, CDR1 is SGDLS, CDR2 YYNGEE. The full variable domain, with the rest looked up from reference TRBV9 and TRBJ2-1, is DSGVTQTPKHLITATGQRVTLRCSPRSGDLSVYWYQQSLDQGLQFLIQYYNGEERAKGNILERFSAQQFPDLHSELNLSSLELGDSALYFCASSVVASGVNEQFFGPGTRLTVL.

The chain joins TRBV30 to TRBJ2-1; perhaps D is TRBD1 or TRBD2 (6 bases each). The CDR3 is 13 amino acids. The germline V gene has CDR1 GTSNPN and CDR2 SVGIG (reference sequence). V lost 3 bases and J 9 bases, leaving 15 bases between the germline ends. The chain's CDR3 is CAWSTSGAFEQFF. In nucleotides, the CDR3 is TGTGCCTGGAGCACATCGGGGGCCTTTGAGCAGTTCTTC.

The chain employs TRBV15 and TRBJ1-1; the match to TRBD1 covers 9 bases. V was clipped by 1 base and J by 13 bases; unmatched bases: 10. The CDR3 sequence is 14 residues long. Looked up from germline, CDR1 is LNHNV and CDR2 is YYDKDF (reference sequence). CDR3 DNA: TGTGCCACCAGCAGAGGCGCACCACAGGGGGCAGGTTTCTTT. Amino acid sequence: CATSRGAPQGAGFF. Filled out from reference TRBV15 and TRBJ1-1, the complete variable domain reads DAMVIQNPRYQVTQFGKPVTLSCSQTLNHNVMYWYQQKSSQAPKLLFHYYDKDFNNEADTPDNFQSRRPNTSFCFLDIRSPGLGDTAMYLCATSRGAPQGAGFFGQGTRLTVV.

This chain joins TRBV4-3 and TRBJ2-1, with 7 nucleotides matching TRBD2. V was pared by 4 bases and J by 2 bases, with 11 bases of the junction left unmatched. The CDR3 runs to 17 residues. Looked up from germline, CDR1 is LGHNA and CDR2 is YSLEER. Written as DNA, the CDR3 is TGCGCCAGCAGCCCCTATTTGGGAGCGGGGCCCTACAATGAGCAGTTCTTC. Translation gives CASSPYLGAGPYNEQFF.

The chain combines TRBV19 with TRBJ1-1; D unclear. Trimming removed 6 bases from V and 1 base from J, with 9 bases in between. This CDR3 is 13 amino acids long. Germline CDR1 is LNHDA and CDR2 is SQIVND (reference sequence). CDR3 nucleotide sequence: TGTGCCAGTAGCCGAAAGGGGAACACTGAAGCTTTCTTT. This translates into CASSRKGNTEAFF.

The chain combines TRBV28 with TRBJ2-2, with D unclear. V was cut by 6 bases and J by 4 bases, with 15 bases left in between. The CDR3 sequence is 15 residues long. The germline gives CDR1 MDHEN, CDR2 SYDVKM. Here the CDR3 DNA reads TGTGCCAGCAGCTTACTGGACGGCCCCACCGGGGAGCTGTTTTTT. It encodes CASSLLDGPTGELFF.

The DNA of the CDR3 is TGTGCCAGCACCACCTTGGGGACTAGCACAGATACGCAGTATTTT. Translation: CASTTLGTSTDTQYF. The chain joins TRBV27 to TRBJ2-3; a weak D match, TRBD2 (6 bases). The V gene lost 7 bases and the J gene lost 0 bases, with 14 bases spanning the gap. The V gene's germline CDR1 is MNHEY and CDR2 SMNVEV (reference sequence). The CDR3 spans 15 residues.

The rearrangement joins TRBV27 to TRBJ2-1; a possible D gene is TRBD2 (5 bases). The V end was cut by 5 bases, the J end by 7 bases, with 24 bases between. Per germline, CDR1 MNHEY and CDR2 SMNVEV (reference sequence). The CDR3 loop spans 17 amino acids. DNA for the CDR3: TGTGCCAGCAGTCCGATTGCTTCGGGGAAGTCCGGGAATGAGCAGTTCTTC. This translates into CASSPIASGKSGNEQFF.

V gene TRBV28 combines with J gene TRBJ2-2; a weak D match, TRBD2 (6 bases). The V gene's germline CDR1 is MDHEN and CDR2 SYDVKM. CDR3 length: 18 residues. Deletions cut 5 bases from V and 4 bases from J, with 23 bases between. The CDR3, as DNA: TGTGCCAGCAGTCCCCCATTCCGCGCGCAGGGACTCACCGGGGAGCTGTTTTTT. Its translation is CASSPPFRAQGLTGELFF.

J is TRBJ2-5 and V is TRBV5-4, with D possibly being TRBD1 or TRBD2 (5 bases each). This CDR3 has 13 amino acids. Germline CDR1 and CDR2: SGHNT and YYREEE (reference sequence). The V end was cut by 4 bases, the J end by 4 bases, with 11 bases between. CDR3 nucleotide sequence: TGTGCCAGCAGCCCTCGGGGCCGAGAGACCCAGTACTTC. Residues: CASSPRGRETQYF.

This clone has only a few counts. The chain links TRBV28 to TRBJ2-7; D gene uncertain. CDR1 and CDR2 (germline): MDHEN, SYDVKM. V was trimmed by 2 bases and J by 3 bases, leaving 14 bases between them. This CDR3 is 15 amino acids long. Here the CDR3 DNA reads TGTGCCAGCAGTTTAACCGACGAGAGATACTACGAGCAGTACTTC. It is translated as CASSLTDERYYEQYF. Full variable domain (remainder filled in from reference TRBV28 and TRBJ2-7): DVKVTQSSRYLVKRTGEKVFLECVQDMDHENMFWYRQDPGLGLRLIYFSYDVKMKEKGDIPEGYSVSREKKERFSLILESASTNQTSMYLCASSLTDERYYEQYFGPGTRLTVT.